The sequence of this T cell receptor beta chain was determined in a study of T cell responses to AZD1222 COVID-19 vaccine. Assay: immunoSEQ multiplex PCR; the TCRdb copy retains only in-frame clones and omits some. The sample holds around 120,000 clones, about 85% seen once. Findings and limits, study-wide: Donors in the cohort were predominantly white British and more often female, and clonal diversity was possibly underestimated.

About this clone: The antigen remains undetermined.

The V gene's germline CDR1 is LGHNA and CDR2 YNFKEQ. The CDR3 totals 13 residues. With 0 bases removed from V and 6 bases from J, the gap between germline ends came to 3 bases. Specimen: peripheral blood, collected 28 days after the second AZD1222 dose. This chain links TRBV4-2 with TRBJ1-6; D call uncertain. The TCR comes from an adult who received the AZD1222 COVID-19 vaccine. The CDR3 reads CASSQEFNSPLHF. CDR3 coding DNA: TGTGCCAGCAGCCAAGAGTTTAATTCACCCCTCCACTTT.